This TCR beta chain emerged from a study of cytomegalovirus exposure and HLA in healthy donors. Notes on the study in general: Researchers had no immune exposure information except CMV serostatus available.

The PCR employed 60 Vbeta primers together with 13 Jbeta primers. Clones were sequenced by immunoSEQ multiplex PCR, and TCRdb holds only the in-frame ones, with some missing. The sample holds 130,000 or so clones, around 80% seen once. Of note for this clone: Its antigen is as yet unknown.

Germline assignment: CDR1 MNHEY and CDR2 SVGAGI. Trimming left V 6 bases short and J 0 bases short, with 13 bases between. The CDR3 spans 15 residues. The origin of this receptor is a man aged 25-45 years in good health and CMV-seronegative. Sequenced input: PBMCs. The chain carries TRBV6-5 and TRBJ2-3; a possible D gene is TRBD1 (5 bases). The CDR3 nucleotides read TGTGCCAGCAGGCCCCAGGGCCCCAGCACAGATACGCAGTATTTT. It is translated as CASRPQGPSTDTQYF.